These 30 T cell receptor beta chains came from one sample sequenced in a study of radiation and T cells in renal cell carcinoma. Stated time point: blood 4 weeks post-SBRT, at nephrectomy. Treatment meaning: 15 Gy SBRT to primary tumor, nephrectomy 4 weeks later. TCRdb keeps only in-frame clones here, not all; method: immunoSEQ multiplex PCR. The table lists 80,000 or so clones, around 89% of them singletons. The material sequenced was blood, taken from a patient whose treatment included radiotherapy and nephrectomy. Receptor source: a woman aged 70-85 years with renal cell carcinoma.

The V and J genes are TRBV28 and TRBJ2-7; D call uncertain. CDR3 length: 12 amino acids. Per germline, CDR1 MDHEN and CDR2 SYDVKM. V lost 3 bases, J lost 0 bases, and 3 bases lay in between. The CDR3 bases are TGTGCCAGCAGTTTGGTCTCCTACGAGCAGTACTTC. It specifies CASSLVSYEQYF. The full variable domain, in which reference TRBV28 and TRBJ2-7 provide the parts outside the CDR3, is DVKVTQSSRYLVKRTGEKVFLECVQDMDHENMFWYRQDPGLGLRLIYFSYDVKMKEKGDIPEGYSVSREKKERFSLILESASTNQTSMYLCASSLVSYEQYFGPGTRLTVT.

The rearrangement uses TRBV7-2 and TRBJ2-2, with 11 bases matching TRBD2. CDR3 length equals 16 residues. V shed 5 bases and J 4 bases; nucleotides not matched to a gene: 6. Germline V CDR1 and CDR2: SGHTA, FQGNSA. CDR3 loop: CASSLSGGAGTGELFF. The DNA of the CDR3 is TGTGCCAGCAGCCTTAGCGGGGGGGCGGGCACCGGGGAGCTGTTTTTT. Full variable domain (remainder filled in from reference TRBV7-2 and TRBJ2-2): GAGVSQSPSNKVTEKGKDVELRCDPISGHTALYWYRQSLGQGLEFLIYFQGNSAPDKSGLPSDRFSAERTGGSVSTLTIQRTQQEDSAVYLCASSLSGGAGTGELFFGEGSRLTVL.

The rearrangement joins TRBV5-6 to TRBJ1-2; TRBD1 is a possible D gene (5 bases). The germline V gene encodes CDR1 SGHDT and CDR2 YYEEEE. The ends were cut back, 1 base at V and 1 base at J, with 5 bases in the middle. The CDR3 runs to 13 residues. The CDR3 region has the DNA TGTGCCAGCAGCTTGCAGGGTAACTATGGCTACACCTTC. This codes for CASSLQGNYGYTF.

The chain links TRBV7-8 to TRBJ2-1; D gene uncertain. The CDR3 covers 12 residues. Trimming removed 0 bases from V and 7 bases from J, with 4 bases in between. CDR1 SGHVS and CDR2 FQNEAQ come from the germline V gene. This chain's CDR3 is CASSLAENEQFF. The CDR3 nucleotides are TGTGCCAGCAGCTTAGCTGAGAATGAGCAGTTCTTC.

The chain carries TRBV7-2 and TRBJ2-7; 8 bases align to TRBD2. This CDR3 has 12 amino acids. The ends lost 5 bases at V and 6 bases at J; junction bases unmatched: 3. Germline values: CDR1 SGHTA, CDR2 FQGNSA. The CDR3 sequence is CASSRGGLEQYF. In DNA, the CDR3 is TGTGCCAGCAGCCGGGGGGGCCTCGAGCAGTACTTC.

This rearrangement joins TRBV27 to TRBJ1-6, with D perhaps matching TRBD1 (6 bases). There are 16 residues in the CDR3. CDR1 is MNHEY, CDR2 SMNVEV, per germline (reference sequence). Trimming took 2 bases from V and 8 from J, leaving 16 bases between them. In nucleotides, the CDR3 is TGTGCCAGCAGTTTAGCCCCACAGGGTTCGGATTCACCCCTCCACTTT. The encoded protein is CASSLAPQGSDSPLHF.

The chain couples TRBV18 to TRBJ2-3, with 10 bases lining up with TRBD2. The CDR3 runs to 16 residues. From germline, CDR1 is KGHSH and CDR2 LQKENI. V was pared by 2 bases and J by 1 base, with 3 bases of the junction left unmatched. CDR3 residues: CASSPKTSGGTDTQYF. For the CDR3, the DNA is TGTGCCAGCTCACCAAAAACTAGCGGGGGCACAGATACGCAGTATTTT. Full variable domain (missing parts from reference TRBV18 and TRBJ2-3): NAGVMQNPRHLVRRRGQEARLRCSPMKGHSHVYWYRQLPEEGLKFMVYLQKENIIDESGMPKERFSAEFPKEGPSILRIQQVVRGDSAAYFCASSPKTSGGTDTQYFGPGTRLTVL.

The V gene is TRBV30, the J gene TRBJ1-1; 9 bases line up with TRBD1. Germline V gene data show CDR1 as GTSNPN and CDR2 as SVGIG (reference sequence). CDR3 length: 13 amino acids. The V segment lost 4 bases and the J segment 3 bases; nucleotides outside the gene matches: 3. This chain's CDR3 is CAWTRDRDTEAFF. The DNA for the CDR3 is TGTGCCTGGACCCGGGACAGGGACACTGAAGCTTTCTTT.

The chain couples TRBV18 to TRBJ2-5; D is undetermined. Looked up from germline, CDR1 is KGHSH and CDR2 is LQKENI. The CDR3 is made up of 11 amino acids. Between the trimmed V and J ends, which lost 2 bases and 3 bases, there was a span of 1 base. In DNA, the CDR3 is TGTGCCAGCTCACCAAAAGAGACCCAGTACTTC. It encodes CASSPKETQYF.

The chain recombines TRBV7-8 with TRBJ1-4; D is possibly TRBD1 (5 bases). Between the trimmed V and J ends, which lost 5 bases and 7 bases, there was a span of 14 bases. This CDR3 has 14 amino acids. Looked up from germline, CDR1 is SGHVS and CDR2 is FQNEAQ. The DNA for the CDR3 is TGTGCCAGCAGCCCGGCTCAGGGAGGTGAAAAACTGTTTTTT. Translating gives CASSPAQGGEKLFF.

The chain recombines TRBV10-3 with TRBJ1-1, with D possibly being TRBD1 (5 bases). Germline V CDR1 and CDR2: ENHRY, SYGVKD. This CDR3 region has 16 residues. Trimming removed 3 bases from V and 1 base from J, with 15 bases in between. CDR3 in DNA: TGTGCCATCAGTGATCTAGGGGCCCTGGGGAACACTGAAGCTTTCTTT. This codes for CAISDLGALGNTEAFF.

J is TRBJ1-4 and V is TRBV11-3; 9 nucleotides agree with TRBD1. Trimming cost V 2 bases and J 8 bases; bases outside gene matches: 12. The CDR3 is 17 residues long. Per the germline V gene, CDR1 is SGHNT and CDR2 is YENEEA. This CDR3 reads CASSLLLGNRGQEKLFF. For the CDR3, the DNA is TGTGCCAGCAGCTTACTACTCGGAAACAGGGGGCAGGAAAAACTGTTTTTT.

The V and J genes are TRBV5-8 and TRBJ2-1, with a tentative D call TRBD2 (6 bases). The CDR3 consists of 16 residues. V lost 0 bases and J 2 bases, leaving 12 bases between the germline ends. The germline CDR1 and CDR2 sequences are SGHTS and YDEGEE. In DNA, the CDR3 is TGTGCCAGCAGCTTGGGACTTAGCGGCACCTACAATGAGCAGTTCTTC. Translating gives CASSLGLSGTYNEQFF.

V usage is TRBV9 and J usage is TRBJ1-1; D is unclear. V gave up 4 bases and J gave up 3 bases, with 13 bases separating them. Germline V lookup: CDR1 SGDLS, CDR2 YYNGEE. The CDR3 extends over 14 amino acids. The CDR3 sequence: CASSLLAVDTEAFF. The CDR3 nucleotides are TGTGCCAGCAGCCTTCTAGCCGTTGACACTGAAGCTTTCTTT.

V and J are TRBV28 and TRBJ1-4; TRBD1 is a possible D gene (6 bases). The CDR3 length is 18 residues. The V end lost 5 bases, the J end lost 8 bases, and 27 bases lay between the germline ends. Germline lookup yields CDR1 MDHEN and CDR2 SYDVKM. The CDR3 spells CASSATTRGRRIWEKLFF. CDR3 in DNA: TGTGCCAGCAGTGCAACGACCAGGGGAAGGAGGATTTGGGAAAAACTGTTTTTT.

The V call is TRBV5-1, the J call TRBJ2-7, with D maybe TRBD2 (5 bases). The CDR3 has 15 amino acids. Germline values: CDR1 SGHRS, CDR2 YFSETQ. V was clipped by 0 bases and J by 4 bases, with 14 bases between them. Here the CDR3 reads CASSLGGTGNYEQYF. As DNA, the CDR3 is TGCGCCAGCAGCTTGGGAGGAACGGGGAATTACGAGCAGTACTTC. Together with reference TRBV5-1 and TRBJ2-7, the CDR3 gives the full variable domain: KAGVTQTPRYLIKTRGQQVTLSCSPISGHRSVSWYQQTPGQGLQFLFEYFSETQRNKGNFPGRFSGRQFSNSRSEMNVSTLELGDSALYLCASSLGGTGNYEQYFGPGTRLTVT.

This clone was counted a single time. The chain has TRBV6-5 and TRBJ2-1, with D perhaps TRBD2 (6 bases). V was shortened by 11 bases and J by 7 bases, with 18 bases between the two germline ends. Germline CDR1 is MNHEY and CDR2 is SVGAGI. This CDR3 has 13 amino acids. The CDR3 coding sequence is TGTGCCGGCTTAGCGGCCAGGGTGAATGAGCAGTTCTTC. This encodes CAGLAARVNEQFF.

V usage is TRBV5-1 and J usage is TRBJ1-6, with unresolved D. Trimming left V 2 bases short and J 12 bases short, with 21 bases between. The CDR3 consists of 16 residues. From germline, CDR1 is SGHRS and CDR2 YFSETQ. CDR3 nucleotide sequence: TGCGCCAGCAGCTTAATAGAGGCGACAACTCATAGACCCCTCCACTTT. Its protein is CASSLIEATTHRPLHF.

J is TRBJ1-5 and V is TRBV6-6, with 7 positions matching TRBD1. J was trimmed by 1 base and V by 5 bases; bases with no gene match: 8. The length of the CDR3 is 16 residues. The germline gives CDR1 MNHNY, CDR2 SVGAGI (reference sequence). The CDR3 reads CASSKGTVSSNQPQHF. As DNA, the CDR3 is TGTGCCAGCAGTAAGGGGACAGTGTCCAGCAATCAGCCCCAGCATTTT.

The V gene is TRBV4-3, the J gene TRBJ2-1; tentative D call: TRBD1 (7 bases). Deletions cut 0 bases from V and 0 bases from J, with 21 bases between. This CDR3 contains 20 residues. Germline CDR1 is LGHNA and CDR2 is YSLEER. CDR3 nucleotide sequence: TGCGCCAGCAGCCAAGATAGCGGCAGGGGGTATTCGAACTCCTACAATGAGCAGTTCTTC. Encoded protein: CASSQDSGRGYSNSYNEQFF.

The V gene is TRBV30, the J gene TRBJ2-5, with D perhaps TRBD1 or TRBD2 (6 bases each). The germline V and J ends were trimmed by 0 bases and 4 bases, with 12 bases remaining between them. The CDR3 length is 14 residues. Germline loops: CDR1 GTSNPN, CDR2 SVGIG (reference sequence). The CDR3 nucleotides are TGTGCCTGGAGTGTACCGGGGGCTGGAGAGACCCAGTACTTC. It is translated as CAWSVPGAGETQYF.

The chain couples TRBV7-8 to TRBJ1-1, with D possibly TRBD1 on 6 matching bases. The CDR3 runs to 15 residues. Germline values: CDR1 SGHVS, CDR2 FQNEAQ. Trimming shortened V by 7 bases and J by 5 bases, and 20 bases separated the two germline ends. The CDR3 here is CASTHGGPGGTEAFF. The CDR3 nucleotides read TGTGCCAGCACCCATGGGGGCCCGGGAGGGACTGAAGCTTTCTTT.

This clone was seen a single time. The chain couples TRBV9 to TRBJ1-1; D may be TRBD1 (5 bases). Germline CDR1 is SGDLS and CDR2 is YYNGEE. Trimming removed 4 bases at V and 1 base at J, with 17 bases between. CDR3 size: 16 residues. CDR3 amino acids: CASSKTRGGTNTEAFF. In DNA, the CDR3 is TGTGCCAGCAGCAAAACCCGGGGGGGGACGAACACTGAAGCTTTCTTT.

V and J are TRBV5-1 and TRBJ2-7; the match to TRBD1 covers 7 bases. The CDR3 is made up of 16 amino acids. The V gene end was trimmed by 4 bases and the J gene end by 4 bases; junction bases not matched to a gene: 14. CDR1 and CDR2 (germline): SGHRS, YFSETQ. Here the CDR3 reads CASSIGGGQTFYEQYF. The CDR3 DNA is TGCGCCAGCAGCATCGGTGGGGGACAGACTTTTTACGAGCAGTACTTC.

V gene TRBV5-1 combines with J gene TRBJ1-1; D is ambiguous. In germline, CDR1 is SGHRS, CDR2 YFSETQ. Deletions cut 1 base from V and 3 bases from J, with 7 bases between. This CDR3 is built from 13 residues. The CDR3 bases are TGCGCCAGCAGCTTGTCTGGGGACACTGAAGCTTTCTTT. Its protein product is CASSLSGDTEAFF. Complete variable domain (other parts from reference TRBV5-1 and TRBJ1-1): KAGVTQTPRYLIKTRGQQVTLSCSPISGHRSVSWYQQTPGQGLQFLFEYFSETQRNKGNFPGRFSGRQFSNSRSEMNVSTLELGDSALYLCASSLSGDTEAFFGQGTRLTVV.

The chain uses TRBV27 and TRBJ2-3; 8 bases fit TRBD1. This CDR3 contains 15 residues. Trimming cost V 5 bases and J 1 base; bases outside gene matches: 5. Germline CDR1 and CDR2: MNHEY and SMNVEV (reference sequence). The CDR3 sequence: CASSPTGEGTDTQYF. In DNA form, the CDR3 reads TGTGCCAGCAGTCCGACAGGGGAAGGCACAGATACGCAGTATTTT.

The rearrangement links TRBV6-5 to TRBJ1-5; no clear D. The V gene's germline CDR1 is MNHEY and CDR2 SVGAGI. V was trimmed by 6 bases and J by 0 bases, leaving 9 bases between them. CDR3 size: 14 residues. The CDR3 spells CASRPDGSNQPQHF. As DNA, the CDR3 is TGTGCCAGCAGACCGGACGGTAGCAATCAGCCCCAGCATTTT.

The chain joins TRBV27 to TRBJ2-1; either TRBD1 or TRBD2 may fit D (6 bases each). The V end was cut by 10 bases, the J end by 7 bases, with 17 bases between. The length of the CDR3 is 13 residues. The germline V gene encodes CDR1 MNHEY and CDR2 SMNVEV (reference sequence). CDR3 in DNA: TGTGCCACCCAGTCACCGGGGGCAAATGAGCAGTTCTTC. Translating it yields CATQSPGANEQFF.

This chain joins TRBV14 and TRBJ2-2; 8 nucleotides match TRBD1. V lost 0 bases to trimming and J lost 4 bases; unmatched junction nucleotides: 4. Germline V gives CDR1 SGHDN, CDR2 FVKESK. This CDR3 comprises 16 residues. CDR3 amino acids: CASSQDLTGVTGELFF. In DNA form, the CDR3 reads TGTGCCAGCAGCCAAGATCTGACAGGGGTCACCGGGGAGCTGTTTTTT.

This chain joins TRBV9 and TRBJ1-4, with D possibly matching TRBD1 (6 bases). The germline CDR1 and CDR2 sequences are SGDLS and YYNGEE. V was cut by 4 bases and J by 7 bases, with 17 bases left in between. The CDR3 totals 15 residues. This CDR3 is CASSTGTARGEKLFF. CDR3 bases: TGTGCCAGCAGCACAGGGACCGCGCGGGGTGAAAAACTGTTTTTT. The full variable domain, rest sourced from reference TRBV9 and TRBJ1-4, is DSGVTQTPKHLITATGQRVTLRCSPRSGDLSVYWYQQSLDQGLQFLIQYYNGEERAKGNILERFSAQQFPDLHSELNLSSLELGDSALYFCASSTGTARGEKLFFGSGTQLSVL.